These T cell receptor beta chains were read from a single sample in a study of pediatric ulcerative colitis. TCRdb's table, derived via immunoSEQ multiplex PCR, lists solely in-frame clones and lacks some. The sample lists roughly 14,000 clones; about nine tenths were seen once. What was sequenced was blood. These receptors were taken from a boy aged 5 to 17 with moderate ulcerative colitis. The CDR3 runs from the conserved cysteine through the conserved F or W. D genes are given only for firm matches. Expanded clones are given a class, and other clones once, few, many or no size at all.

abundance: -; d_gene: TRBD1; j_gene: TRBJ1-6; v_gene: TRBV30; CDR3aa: CAWSRQGNSPLHF; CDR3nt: TGTGCCTGGAGTAGACAGGGTAATTCACCCCTCCACTTT
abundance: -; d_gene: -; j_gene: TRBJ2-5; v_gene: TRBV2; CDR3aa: CASRSSFLETQYF; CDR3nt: TGTGCCAGCAGGTCTAGCTTTTTGGAGACCCAGTACTTC
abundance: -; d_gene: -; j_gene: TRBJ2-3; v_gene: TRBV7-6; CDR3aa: CASSLGISDTQYF; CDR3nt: TGTGCCAGCAGCTTAGGGATCTCAGATACGCAGTATTTT
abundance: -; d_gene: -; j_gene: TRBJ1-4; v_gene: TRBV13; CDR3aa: CASSLWSEKLFF; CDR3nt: TGTGCCAGCAGCTTGTGGAGTGAAAAACTGTTTTTT
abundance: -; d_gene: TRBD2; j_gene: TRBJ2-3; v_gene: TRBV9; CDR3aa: CASSVGMLAGGTSTDTQYF; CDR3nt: TGTGCCAGCAGCGTAGGAATGCTAGCGGGGGGAACTAGCACAGATACGCAGTATTTT
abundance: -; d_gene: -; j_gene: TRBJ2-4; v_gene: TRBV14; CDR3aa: CASSRVEGGKNIQYF; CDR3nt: TGTGCCAGCAGCCGCGTCGAGGGGGGCAAAAACATTCAGTACTTC
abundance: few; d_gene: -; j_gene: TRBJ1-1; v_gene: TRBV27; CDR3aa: CASSLNVDTEAFF; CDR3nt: TGTGCCAGCAGTTTAAACGTGGACACTGAAGCTTTCTTT
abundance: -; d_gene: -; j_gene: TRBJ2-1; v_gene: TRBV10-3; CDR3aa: CAISDWSGRVLSKNEQFF; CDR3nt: TGTGCCATCAGTGATTGGTCGGGTAGGGTCTTATCAAAGAATGAGCAGTTCTTC
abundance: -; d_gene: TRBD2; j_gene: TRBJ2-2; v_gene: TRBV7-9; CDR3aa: CASIQTSGGGELFF; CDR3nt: TGTGCCAGCATCCAGACTAGCGGGGGAGGGGAGCTGTTTTTT
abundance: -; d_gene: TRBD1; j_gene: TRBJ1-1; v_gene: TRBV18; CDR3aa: CASSPPFGTGGEEAFF; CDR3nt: TGTGCCAGCTCACCACCTTTCGGGACAGGGGGCGAGGAAGCTTTCTTT
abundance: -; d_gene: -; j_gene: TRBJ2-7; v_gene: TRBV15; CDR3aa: CATSRRRPQEGTRANPYEQYF; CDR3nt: TGTGCCACCAGCAGACGCCGTCCCCAGGAGGGTACCCGAGCTAACCCCTACGAGCAGTACTTC
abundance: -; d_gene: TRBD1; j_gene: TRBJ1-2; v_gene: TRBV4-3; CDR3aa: CASSQDGGQGSARYTF; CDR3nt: TGCGCCAGCAGCCAAGATGGAGGACAGGGGAGTGCGCGCTACACCTTC
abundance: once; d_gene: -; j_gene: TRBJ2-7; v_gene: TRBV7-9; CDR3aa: CASSLVGTTYEQYF; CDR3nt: TGTGCCAGCAGCTTAGTGGGCACTACTTACGAGCAGTACTTC
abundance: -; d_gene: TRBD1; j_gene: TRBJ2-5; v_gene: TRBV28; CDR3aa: CASSPADRGPAETQYF; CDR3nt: TGTGCCAGCAGTCCGGCGGACAGGGGGCCAGCGGAGACCCAGTACTTC
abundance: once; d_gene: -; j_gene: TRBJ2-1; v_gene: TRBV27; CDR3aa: CASSLFGDNEQFF; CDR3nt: TGTGCCAGCAGTTTATTTGGGGACAATGAGCAGTTCTTC
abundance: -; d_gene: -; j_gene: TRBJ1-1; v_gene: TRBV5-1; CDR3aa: CASSLKGSGNTEAFF; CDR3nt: TGCGCCAGCAGCTTAAAGGGGTCGGGGAACACTGAAGCTTTCTTT
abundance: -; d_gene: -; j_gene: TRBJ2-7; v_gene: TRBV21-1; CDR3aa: CASSKVQGNLSNYEQYF; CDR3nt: TGTGCCAGCAGCAAAGTGCAGGGAAATCTTTCGAACTACGAGCAGTACTTC
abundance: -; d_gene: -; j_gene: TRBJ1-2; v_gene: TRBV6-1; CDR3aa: CASSEMIGAYYGYTF; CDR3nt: TGTGCCAGCAGTGAAATGATCGGGGCTTACTATGGCTACACCTTC
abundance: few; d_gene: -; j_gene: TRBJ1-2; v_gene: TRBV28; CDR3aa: CASSRQAGGYGYTF; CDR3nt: TGTGCCAGCAGCCGACAGGCTGGGGGCTATGGCTACACCTTC
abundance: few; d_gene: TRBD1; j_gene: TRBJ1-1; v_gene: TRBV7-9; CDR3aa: CASSLQGAEAFF; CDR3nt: TGTGCCAGCAGCTTACAGGGGGCTGAAGCTTTCTTT
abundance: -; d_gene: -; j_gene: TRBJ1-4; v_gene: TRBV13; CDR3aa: CASSLEGHGEKLFF; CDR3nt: TGTGCCAGCAGCTTAGAGGGACACGGGGAAAAACTGTTTTTT
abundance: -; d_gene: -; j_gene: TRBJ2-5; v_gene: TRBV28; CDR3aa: CASSFRQETQYF; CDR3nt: TGTGCCAGCAGTTTCCGCCAAGAGACCCAGTACTTC
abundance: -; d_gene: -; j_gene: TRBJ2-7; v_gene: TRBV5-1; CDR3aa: CASSLVGGGGEQYF; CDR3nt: TGCGCCAGCAGCTTGGTTGGTGGGGGTGGTGAGCAGTACTTC
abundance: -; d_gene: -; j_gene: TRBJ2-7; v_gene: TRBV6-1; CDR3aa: CASSEEIHSSYEQYF; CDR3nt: TGTGCCAGCAGTGAGGAGATCCATAGCTCCTACGAGCAGTACTTC